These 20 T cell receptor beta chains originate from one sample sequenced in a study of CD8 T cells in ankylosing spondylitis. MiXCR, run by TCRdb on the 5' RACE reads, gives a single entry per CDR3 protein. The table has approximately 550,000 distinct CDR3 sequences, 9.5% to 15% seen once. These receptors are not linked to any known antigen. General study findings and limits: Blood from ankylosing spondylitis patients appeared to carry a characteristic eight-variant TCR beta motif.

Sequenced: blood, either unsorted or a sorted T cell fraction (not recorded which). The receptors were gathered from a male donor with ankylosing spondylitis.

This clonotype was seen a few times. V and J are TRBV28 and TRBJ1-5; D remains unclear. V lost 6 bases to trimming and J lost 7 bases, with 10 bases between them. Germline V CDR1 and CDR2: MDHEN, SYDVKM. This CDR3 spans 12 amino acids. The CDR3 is CASRYSGQPQHF. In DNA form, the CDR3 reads TGTGCCAGCAGATATTCGGGGCAGCCCCAGCATTTT.

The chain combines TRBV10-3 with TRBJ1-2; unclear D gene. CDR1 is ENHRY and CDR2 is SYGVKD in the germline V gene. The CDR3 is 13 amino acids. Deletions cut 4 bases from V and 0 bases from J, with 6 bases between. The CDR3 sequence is CAISVRANYGYTF. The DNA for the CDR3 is TGTGCCATCAGTGTTAGGGCTAACTATGGCTACACCTTC.

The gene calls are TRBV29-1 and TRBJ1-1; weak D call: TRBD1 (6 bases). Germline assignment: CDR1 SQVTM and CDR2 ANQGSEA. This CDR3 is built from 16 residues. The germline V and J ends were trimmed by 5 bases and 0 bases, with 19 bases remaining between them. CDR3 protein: CSVPNEDSPMNTEAFF. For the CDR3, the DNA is TGCAGCGTTCCTAATGAGGACAGCCCTATGAACACTGAAGCTTTCTTT.

The DNA for the CDR3 is TGCGCCAGCTCGCCGGCGGGGATTGTTTACGAGCAGTACGTC. Encoded protein: CASSPAGIVYEQYV. V and J are TRBV10-2 and TRBJ2-7, with D possibly TRBD2 on 6 matching bases. This CDR3 has 14 amino acids. Per the germline V gene, CDR1 is WSHSY and CDR2 is SAAADI. Between the trimmed V and J ends, which lost 8 bases and 4 bases, there was a span of 18 bases.

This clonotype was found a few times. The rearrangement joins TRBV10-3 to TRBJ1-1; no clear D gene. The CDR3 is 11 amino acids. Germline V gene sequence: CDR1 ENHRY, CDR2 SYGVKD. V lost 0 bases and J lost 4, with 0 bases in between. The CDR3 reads CAISESTEAFF. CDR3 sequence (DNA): TGTGCCATCAGTGAGTCCACTGAAGCTTTCTTT.

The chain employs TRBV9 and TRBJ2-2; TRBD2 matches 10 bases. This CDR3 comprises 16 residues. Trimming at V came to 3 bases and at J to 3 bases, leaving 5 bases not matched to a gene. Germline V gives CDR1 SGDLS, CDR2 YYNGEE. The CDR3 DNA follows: TGTGCCAGCAGCGCCCAGGGACTAGCGTACACCGGGGAGCTGTTTTTT. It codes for CASSAQGLAYTGELFF.

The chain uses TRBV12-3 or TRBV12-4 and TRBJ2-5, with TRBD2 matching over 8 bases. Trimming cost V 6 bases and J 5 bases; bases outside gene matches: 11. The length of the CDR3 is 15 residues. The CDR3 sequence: CASSPGTRTRETQYF. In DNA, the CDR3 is TGTGCCAGCAGCCCCGGGACTAGGACCCGGGAGACCCAGTACTTC.

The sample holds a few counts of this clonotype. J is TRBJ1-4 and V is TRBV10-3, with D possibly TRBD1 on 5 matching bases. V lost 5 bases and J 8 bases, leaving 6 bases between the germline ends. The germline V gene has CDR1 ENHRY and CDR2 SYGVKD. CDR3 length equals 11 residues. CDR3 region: CAISPGEKLFF. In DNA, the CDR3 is TGTGCCATCAGTCCAGGGGAAAAACTGTTTTTT.

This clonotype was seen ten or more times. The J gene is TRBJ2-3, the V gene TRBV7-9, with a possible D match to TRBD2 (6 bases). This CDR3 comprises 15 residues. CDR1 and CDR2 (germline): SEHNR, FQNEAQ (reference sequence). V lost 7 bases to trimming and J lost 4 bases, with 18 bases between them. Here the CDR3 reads CASTAQGRRSDTQYF. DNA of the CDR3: TGTGCCAGCACCGCTCAAGGGAGGAGGTCAGATACGCAGTATTTT.

The CDR3 sequence: CASSPWTGDGDQPQHF. CDR3 bases: TGCGCCAGCAGCCCCTGGACAGGGGATGGGGATCAGCCCCAGCATTTT. V gene TRBV5-1 combines with J gene TRBJ1-5; TRBD1 aligns across 9 bases. The CDR3 length is 16 residues. CDR1 and CDR2 from the germline V gene are SGHRS and YFSETQ. Germline trimming cut 4 bases from V and 5 bases from J; bases unmatched to any gene: 10.

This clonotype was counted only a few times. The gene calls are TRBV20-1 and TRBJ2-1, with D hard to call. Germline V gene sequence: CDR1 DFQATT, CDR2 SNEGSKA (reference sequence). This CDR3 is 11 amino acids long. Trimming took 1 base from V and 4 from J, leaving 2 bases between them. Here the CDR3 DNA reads TGCAGTGCTAGAGTGTACAATGAGCAGTTCTTC. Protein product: CSARVYNEQFF.

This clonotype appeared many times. The CDR3 region is CSGSGLQETQYF. The CDR3 nucleotides are TGCAGCGGTAGCGGACTCCAAGAGACCCAGTACTTC. The chain is built from TRBV29-1 and TRBJ2-5; perhaps TRBD2 as D (6 bases). CDR3 length equals 12 residues. The germline V gene has CDR1 SQVTM and CDR2 ANQGSEA. Trimming removed 7 bases at V and 1 base at J, with 10 bases between. Together with reference TRBV29-1 and TRBJ2-5, the CDR3 gives the full variable domain: SAVISQKPSRDICQRGTSLTIQCQVDSQVTMMFWYRQQPGQSLTLIATANQGSEATYESGFVIDKFPISRPNLTFSTLTVSNMSPEDSSIYLCSGSGLQETQYFGPGTRLLVL.

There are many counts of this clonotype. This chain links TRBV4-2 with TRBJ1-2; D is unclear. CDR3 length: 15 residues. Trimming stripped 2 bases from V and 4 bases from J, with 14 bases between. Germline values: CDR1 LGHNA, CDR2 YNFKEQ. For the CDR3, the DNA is TGTGCCAGCAGCCAATACGTTGGGGAAGCCTATGGCTACACCTTC. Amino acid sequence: CASSQYVGEAYGYTF.

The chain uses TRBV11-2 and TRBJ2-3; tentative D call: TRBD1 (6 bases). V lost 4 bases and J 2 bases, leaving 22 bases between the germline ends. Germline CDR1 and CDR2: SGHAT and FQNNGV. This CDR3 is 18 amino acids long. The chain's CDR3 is CASSSQLGGADITDTQYF. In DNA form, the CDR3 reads TGTGCCAGCAGCTCCCAGCTAGGGGGAGCCGACATCACAGATACGCAGTATTTT.

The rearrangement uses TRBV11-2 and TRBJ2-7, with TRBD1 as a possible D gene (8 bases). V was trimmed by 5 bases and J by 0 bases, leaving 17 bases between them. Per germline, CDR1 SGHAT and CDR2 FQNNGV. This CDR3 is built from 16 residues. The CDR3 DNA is TGTGCCAGCAGCCAAAACAGGGGGGGAAACTCCTACGAGCAGTACTTC. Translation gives CASSQNRGGNSYEQYF.

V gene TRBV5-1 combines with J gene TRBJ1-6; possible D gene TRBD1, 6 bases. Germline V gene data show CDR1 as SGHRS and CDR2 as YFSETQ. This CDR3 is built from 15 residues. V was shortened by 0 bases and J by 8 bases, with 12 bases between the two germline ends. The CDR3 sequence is CASSLALDSYSPLHF. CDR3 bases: TGCGCCAGCAGCTTGGCTTTGGACAGCTATTCACCCCTCCACTTT.

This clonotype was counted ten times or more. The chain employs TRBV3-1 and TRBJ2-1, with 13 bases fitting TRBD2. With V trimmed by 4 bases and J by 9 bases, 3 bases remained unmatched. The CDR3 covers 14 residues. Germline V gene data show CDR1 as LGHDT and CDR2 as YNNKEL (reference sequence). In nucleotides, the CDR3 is TGTGCCAGCAGCCGGACTAGCGGGGGAGGTGAGCAGTTCTTC. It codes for CASSRTSGGGEQFF.

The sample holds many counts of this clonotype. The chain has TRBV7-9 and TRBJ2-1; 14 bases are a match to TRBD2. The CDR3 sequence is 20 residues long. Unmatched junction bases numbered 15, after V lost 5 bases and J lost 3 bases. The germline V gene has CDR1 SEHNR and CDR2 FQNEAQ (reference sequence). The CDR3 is CASSQTLVGTSGSLYNEQFF. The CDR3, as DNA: TGTGCCAGCAGCCAGACCTTGGTAGGGACTAGCGGGAGCCTCTACAATGAGCAGTTCTTC.

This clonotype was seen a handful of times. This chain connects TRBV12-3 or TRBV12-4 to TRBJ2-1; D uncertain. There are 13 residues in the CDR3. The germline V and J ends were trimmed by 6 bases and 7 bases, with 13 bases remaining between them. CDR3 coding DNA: TGTGCCAGCAGGGCCTCTGAGGCTAATGAGCAGTTCTTC. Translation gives CASRASEANEQFF.

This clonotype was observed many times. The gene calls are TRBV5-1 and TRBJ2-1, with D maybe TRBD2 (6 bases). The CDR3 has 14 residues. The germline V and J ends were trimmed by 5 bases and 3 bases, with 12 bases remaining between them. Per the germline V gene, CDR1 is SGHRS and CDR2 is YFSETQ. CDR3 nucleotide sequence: TGCGCCAGCAGAGTTGTCGGGAGCTACAATGAGCAGTTCTTC. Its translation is CASRVVGSYNEQFF.